This T cell receptor beta chain stems from a study of shared clonotypes between healthy human individuals. The J segment lost 10 bases and the V segment lost 2 bases, leaving 22 bases of the junction unmatched. This CDR3 is 19 amino acids long. CDR1 and CDR2 from the germline V gene are SGHVS and FNYEAQ. Assay: immunoSEQ multiplex PCR; the TCRdb copy retains only in-frame clones and omits some. The table has 2 million to 3 million clones, over 85% seen once. This TCR derives from a man younger than 35 in good health. Input material: naive CD4+ T cells sorted from blood. Subset of the sample: CD45RA+ positively selected. V is TRBV7-6 and J is TRBJ2-1; the match to TRBD2 covers 8 bases. The CDR3: CASSLFPREGSGRSWEQFF. The CDR3 bases are TGTGCCAGCAGCTTATTCCCCCGGGAGGGAAGCGGCCGGTCGTGGGAGCAGTTCTTC. Full variable domain (outside the CDR3, taken from reference TRBV7-6 and TRBJ2-1): GAGVSQSPRYKVTKRGQDVALRCDPISGHVSLYWYRQALGQGPEFLTYFNYEAQQDKSGLPNDRFSAERPEGSISTLTIQRTEQRDSAMYRCASSLFPREGSGRSWEQFFGPGTRLTVL.